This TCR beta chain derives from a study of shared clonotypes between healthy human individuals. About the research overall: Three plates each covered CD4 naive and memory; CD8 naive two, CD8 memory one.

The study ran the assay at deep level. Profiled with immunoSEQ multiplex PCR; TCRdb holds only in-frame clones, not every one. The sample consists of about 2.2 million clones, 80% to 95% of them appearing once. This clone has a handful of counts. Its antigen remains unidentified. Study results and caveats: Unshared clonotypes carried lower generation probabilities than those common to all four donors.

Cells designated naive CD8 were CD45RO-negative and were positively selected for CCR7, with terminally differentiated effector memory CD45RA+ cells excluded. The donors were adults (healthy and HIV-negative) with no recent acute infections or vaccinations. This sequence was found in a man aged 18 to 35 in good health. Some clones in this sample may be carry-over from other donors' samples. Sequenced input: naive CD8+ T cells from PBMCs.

CDR3 amino acids: CASSFREGPPGELFF. The CDR3 nucleotides are TGTGCCAGCAGCTTCCGGGAGGGCCCCCCCGGGGAGCTGTTTTTT. The genes are TRBV5-4 and TRBJ2-2; 8 bases are a match to TRBD2. V lost 2 bases to trimming and J lost 6 bases; unmatched junction nucleotides: 6. This CDR3 is 15 amino acids long. Germline V gene data show CDR1 as SGHNT and CDR2 as YYREEE (reference sequence).